This entry is about one T cell receptor beta chain. This record comes from a study of beta chain features in type 1 diabetes. About the research overall: Patient and healthy donor groups were alike in age, gender and cell yields.

The CDR3 runs 16 residues. Germline V gives CDR1 LGHNA, CDR2 YSLEER. V was pared by 3 bases and J by 3 bases, with 5 bases of the junction left unmatched. Using CD45RO/CCR7/CD25/CD127/CD95/CD27, CD4+ naive, central memory, regulatory and stem cell-like memory cells were sorted. Expressed TCRB transcripts got sequenced, as all isolated RNA was reverse transcribed. Some clones are missing from TCRdb's copy, which holds only in-frame ones; the method was immunoSEQ multiplex PCR. The sample has 150,000 to 170,000 clones, approximately 8.1% seen once. The sample comprised central memory CD4+ T cells from blood. The chain is built from TRBV4-3 and TRBJ2-6; 7 positions agree with TRBD1. The receptor's source is a man younger than 35 in good health. The chain's CDR3 is CASSHSTGVGANVLTF. The DNA of the CDR3 is TGCGCCAGCAGCCACTCAACAGGGGTTGGGGCCAACGTCCTGACTTTC.